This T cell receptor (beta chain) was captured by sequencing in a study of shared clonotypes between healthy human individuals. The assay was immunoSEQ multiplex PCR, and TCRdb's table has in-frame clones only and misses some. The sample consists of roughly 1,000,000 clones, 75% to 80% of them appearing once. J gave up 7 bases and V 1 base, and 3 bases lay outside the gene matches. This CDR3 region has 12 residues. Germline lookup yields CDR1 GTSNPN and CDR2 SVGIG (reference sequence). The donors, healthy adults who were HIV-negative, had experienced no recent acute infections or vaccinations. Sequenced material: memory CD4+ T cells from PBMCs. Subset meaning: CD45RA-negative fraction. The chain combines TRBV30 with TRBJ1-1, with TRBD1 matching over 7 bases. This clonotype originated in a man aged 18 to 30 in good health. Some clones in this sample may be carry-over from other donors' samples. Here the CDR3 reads CAWSGGGREAFF. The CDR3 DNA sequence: TGTGCCTGGAGTGGAGGGGGCCGTGAAGCTTTCTTT.